These T cell receptor beta chains were read from a single sample in a study of response to subunit inactivated influenza vaccine. One entry per CDR3 protein results from TCRdb running MiXCR on the RT-PCR reads. The sample holds 200,000 to 300,000 distinct CDR3 sequences; less than 15% are singletons and the top ten take roughly 7.7%. The specimen comprised non-naive T cells sorted from PBMCs, sampled 14 to 15 days before vaccination. Source of these receptors: a man in his fifties who received an inactivated influenza vaccine. The CDR3 runs from the conserved cysteine through the conserved F or W. D genes are given only for firm matches. Clone size is not always given. Where it is, it says once, few, many or a class for expanded clones.

TRBJ2-1	TRBV20-1	few	TRBD2	TGCAGTGCGCCGACTAGCGGGATTAACAATGAGCAGTTCTTC	CSAPTSGINNEQFF
TRBJ2-3	TRBV20-1	few	TRBD2	TGCAGTGCTAACCACCGACTAGCGGACACAGATACGCAGTATTTT	CSANHRLADTDTQYF
TRBJ2-5	TRBV7-6	.	.	TGTGCCAGCAGCTACTTCGCGAGGGTCGGAGAGACCCAGTACTTC	CASSYFARVGETQYF
TRBJ1-4	TRBV6-5	many	.	TGTGCCAGCAGTTACAGCGCAGCAACTAATGAAAAACTGTTTTTT	CASSYSAATNEKLFF
TRBJ2-1	TRBV5-4	few	TRBD1	TGTGCCAGCAGCGGGCGACAGGGAAGGTACAATGAGCAGTTCTTC	CASSGRQGRYNEQFF
TRBJ2-3	TRBV9	few	TRBD2	TGTGCCAGCAGCTTTGGACTAGTTAGGGATACGCAGTATTTT	CASSFGLVRDTQYF
TRBJ1-2	TRBV7-2	.	.	TGTGCCAGCAGCCTCCAGTGGGGACATGGCTACACCTTC	CASSLQWGHGYTF
TRBJ2-2	TRBV7-2	.	.	TGTGCCAGCAGGCTAGCTCTAGCGTCCACCGGGGAGCTGTTTTTT	CASRLALASTGELFF
TRBJ1-2	TRBV20-1	many	TRBD1	TGCAGTGCTTTTAGACAGGGGGCAGGAGGCTACACCTTC	CSAFRQGAGGYTF
TRBJ2-5	TRBV3-1	few	.	TGTGCCAGCAGCCAACAGGGGAGAGAGACCCAGTACTTC	CASSQQGRETQYF
TRBJ2-3	TRBV5-6	.	.	TGTGCCAGCAGCCGGGTAGTTTTCCCAGATACGCAGTATTTT	CASSRVVFPDTQYF
TRBJ2-3	TRBV20-1	many	.	TGCAGTGCCCCTCGGGGGACGGGCACAGATACGCAGTATTTT	CSAPRGTGTDTQYF
TRBJ2-5	TRBV5-1	many	.	TGCGCCAGCAGCTTGGTCGGTAAAGAGACCCAGTACTTC	CASSLVGKETQYF
TRBJ2-1	TRBV4-3	many	TRBD1	TGCGCCAGCAGTCCAAGAACCCCCGGGACAGGGGACAATGAGCAGTTCTTC	CASSPRTPGTGDNEQFF
TRBJ2-7	TRBV20-1	few	.	TGCAGTGCTAGCTCTTCCTACGAGCAGTACTTC	CSASSSYEQYF
TRBJ1-5	TRBV27	few	.	TGTGCCAGCAGTTCCTACCGACAGTCAACGTCCATGTTGAGGGATAGCAATCAGCCCCAGCATTTT	CASSSYRQSTSMLRDSNQPQHF
TRBJ2-1	TRBV20-1	once	.	TGCAGTGCTAGACCCAGCAGGGCCCCAAACAATGAGCAGTTCTTC	CSARPSRAPNNEQFF
TRBJ2-1	TRBV7-9	many	TRBD2	TGTGCCAGCAGCTACGGACTAGCGGGCAATGAGCAGTTCTTC	CASSYGLAGNEQFF
TRBJ2-5	TRBV25-1	few	TRBD1	TGTGCCAGCAAAGCCGACAGGGGGCGCGGTGAGACCCAGTACTTC	CASKADRGRGETQYF
TRBJ1-6	TRBV4-1	.	.	TGCGCCAGCAGCCAAGATCGGGGACTAATGTCGGGTAATTCACCCCTCCACTTT	CASSQDRGLMSGNSPLHF
TRBJ2-7	TRBV4-1	many	TRBD1	TGCGCCAGCAGCCAAGCAGGGGACAGCGTAACCTACGAGCAGTACTTC	CASSQAGDSVTYEQYF
TRBJ1-1	TRBV3-1	few	.	TGTGCCAGCAGCCAACTGATGGGGAACACTGAAGCTTTCTTT	CASSQLMGNTEAFF
TRBJ2-7	TRBV3-1	many	TRBD1	TGTGCCAGCAGCCGCTCCTATGGACAGGGTTACGAGCAGTACTTC	CASSRSYGQGYEQYF
TRBJ1-2	TRBV5-6	.	.	TGTGCCAGCAGCCCGGGGGGGCCGGGGGGCTACACCTTC	CASSPGGPGGYTF
TRBJ2-3	TRBV5-1	many	TRBD2	TGCGCCAGCAGCCCCCGCTCTAGCGGGGTTACTAATACGCAGTATTTT	CASSPRSSGVTNTQYF
TRBJ1-4	TRBV5-1	few	.	TGCGCCAGCAGCTTGGGGCCATGGACAGCAACTAATGAAAAACTGTTTTTT	CASSLGPWTATNEKLFF
TRBJ2-6	TRBV9	.	.	TGTGCCAGCAGCGGCCTAGGCGGTAGTGTTACTGGGGCCAACGTCCTGACTTTC	CASSGLGGSVTGANVLTF
TRBJ2-1	TRBV7-9	many	TRBD1	TGTGCCAGCAGCAAAACGGGACAGGGACCGAACAATGAGCAGTTCTTC	CASSKTGQGPNNEQFF
TRBJ1-5	TRBV28	few	TRBD1	TGTGCCAGCAGGGGACAGGGCCTCTATCAGCCCCAGCATTTT	CASRGQGLYQPQHF
TRBJ1-6	TRBV4-2	few	.	TGTGCCAGCAGCCAAAACAGTAATAATTCACCCCTCCACTTT	CASSQNSNNSPLHF
TRBJ2-1	TRBV10-3	.	TRBD2	TGTGCCATCAGCTTTGGGCTAGCGGGGGGTACCCATGAGCAGTTCTTC	CAISFGLAGGTHEQFF
TRBJ2-1	TRBV20-1	.	TRBD2	TGCAGTGCTAGAGGGGAGCGGGAGGGCCTAGATGAGCAGTTCTTC	CSARGEREGLDEQFF
TRBJ2-3	TRBV24-1	few	TRBD1	TGTGCCACCAGTGACGCAGACAGGGCGGCGACAGATACGCAGTATTTT	CATSDADRAATDTQYF
TRBJ2-7	TRBV7-6	.	.	TGTGCCAGCAGCCCCGGGCCGCTAAGGGGCCACTACGAGCAGTACTTC	CASSPGPLRGHYEQYF
TRBJ1-2	TRBV20-1	.	.	TGCAGTGCTTGGACAGTAAACTATGGCTACACCTTC	CSAWTVNYGYTF
TRBJ1-2	TRBV2	many	.	TGTGCCAGCAGCCCCAATCTACGGGGGGAAGCTAACTATGGCTACACCTTC	CASSPNLRGEANYGYTF
TRBJ2-1	TRBV3-1	many	.	TGTGCCAGCAGCCTCCTAAGGACTGATTCCTACAATGAGCAGTTCTTC	CASSLLRTDSYNEQFF
TRBJ2-3	TRBV29-1	few	.	TGCAGCGTTGAGTTTTTAGCCCCTACTGTCGCAGATACGCAGTATTTT	CSVEFLAPTVADTQYF
TRBJ1-2	TRBV28	few	.	TGTGCCAGCAGTGGCACTTTGGGACGATCGTATGGCTACACCTTC	CASSGTLGRSYGYTF
TRBJ2-1	TRBV6-2/TRBV6-3	.	TRBD2	TGTGCCAGCGACGGTCGGGGCGGGGGGACCTACAATGAGCAGTTCTTC	CASDGRGGGTYNEQFF
TRBJ2-2	TRBV2	.	.	TGTGCCAGCAGTGAAGGTCTGGAGAACACCGGGGAGCTGTTTTTT	CASSEGLENTGELFF
TRBJ1-3	TRBV12-3/TRBV12-4	few	.	TGTGCCAGCAGTTTATCCGGGACAAAAGGAAACACCATATATTTT	CASSLSGTKGNTIYF
TRBJ2-1	TRBV19	many	.	TGTGCCAGTAGTGTTGGGCTTTCCAATGAGCAGTTCTTC	CASSVGLSNEQFF
TRBJ1-2	TRBV7-6	many	.	TGTGCCAGCAGCTTAGGGGGGAGAAGGTCCCCCAACTATGGCTACACCTTC	CASSLGGRRSPNYGYTF
TRBJ2-1	TRBV2	few	TRBD2	TGTGCCAGCAGTCCCCTGGGAGCGGGGGGAAGCTACAATGAGCAGTTCTTC	CASSPLGAGGSYNEQFF
TRBJ2-3	TRBV25-1	many	TRBD1	TGTGCCAGCAGTCAGGGACAGGGAAGCACAGATACGCAGTATTTT	CASSQGQGSTDTQYF
TRBJ2-3	TRBV20-1	few	TRBD2	TGCAGTGTTAGCGGGATGATGGCGGGGTCCACAGATACGCAGTATTTT	CSVSGMMAGSTDTQYF
TRBJ2-7	TRBV3-1	many	.	TGTGCCAGCAGCCCCAGGGTCACCCCCTACGAGCAGTACTTC	CASSPRVTPYEQYF
TRBJ2-3	TRBV6-5	few	TRBD2	TGTGCCAGCAGTACCGGACTAGCGGGTGGCACAGATACGCAGTATTTT	CASSTGLAGGTDTQYF
TRBJ2-3	TRBV12-3/TRBV12-4	.	TRBD1	TGTGCCAGCAGTTCCCGGACAGGGAGCACAGATACGCAGTATTTT	CASSSRTGSTDTQYF
TRBJ2-7	TRBV20-1	.	TRBD2	TGCAGTGCTACCTCTAAGGGACTAGCGGAGCGCAACTCCTACGAGCAGTACTTC	CSATSKGLAERNSYEQYF
TRBJ2-1	TRBV2	.	TRBD2	TGTGCCAGCAGTGACAGCGGGAGTATCAATGAGCAGTTCTTC	CASSDSGSINEQFF
TRBJ2-3	TRBV20-1	many	.	TGCAGTGCTAGAGATCGTGTGGCTAGCACAGATACGCAGTATTTT	CSARDRVASTDTQYF
TRBJ2-2	TRBV20-1	.	TRBD2	TGCAGTGCCCAAAAGCCGGGGGGCACCGGGGAGCTGTTTTTT	CSAQKPGGTGELFF